The 21 T cell receptor beta chains listed next were all sequenced from one sample in a study of tumor-infiltrating lymphocytes in oesophageal squamous cell carcinoma. TCRdb used MiXCR to reprocess the PCR reads, holding one entry per CDR3 protein. This repertoire shows over 14,000 distinct CDR3 sequences, 45% to 55% found once; its top ten account for 40% to 55%. Material: blood. The receptors stem from a male donor with esophageal squamous cell carcinoma.

This clonotype was seen many times. The chain has TRBV11-2 and TRBJ2-3, with 11 positions matching TRBD2. The V gene's germline CDR1 is SGHAT and CDR2 FQNNGV. J lost 1 base, V lost 5 bases, and 17 bases had no gene match. There are 20 residues in the CDR3. DNA for the CDR3: TGTGCCAGCAGCCCCCGACTAGCGGGGCCCCTCGGGGGAGGCACAGATACGCAGTATTTT. As protein: CASSPRLAGPLGGGTDTQYF.

At least ten counts were recorded for this clonotype. The J gene is TRBJ2-2, the V gene TRBV7-6; TRBD2 agrees at 8 bases. V gave up 2 bases and J gave up 5 bases; unmatched junction bases: 7. Germline CDR1 and CDR2: SGHVS and FNYEAQ. This CDR3 spans 16 amino acids. The CDR3 DNA reads TGTGCCAGCAGCTTAAGGGCGGGAGGAACGACCGGGGAGCTGTTTTTT. Its translation is CASSLRAGGTTGELFF.

This clonotype came up many times. One junction end disagrees with the germline gene, perhaps due to a read error. The V gene is TRBV10-1, the J gene TRBJ2-7; D might be TRBD1 (6 bases). This CDR3 comprises 14 residues. CDR1 is WNHNN and CDR2 is SYGVQD in the germline V gene (reference sequence). The CDR3 here is CASSAGQNNSPLHF. The CDR3 coding sequence is TGCGCCAGCAGTGCAGGACAGAATAATTCACCCCTCCACTTC.

The chain carries TRBV6-2 or TRBV6-3 and TRBJ2-5; 13 bases agree with TRBD2. The last part of the DNA fits TRBJ2-1 better; the J call may be wrong. The V gene's germline CDR1 is MNHEY and CDR2 SVGEGT. This CDR3 has 15 residues. The chain's CDR3 is CASSGTSGDYNEQFF. CDR3 nucleotide sequence: TGTGCCAGCAGCGGGACTAGCGGGGACTACAATGAGCAGTTCTTC.

This clonotype showed up many times. The chain uses TRBV28 and TRBJ1-5, with 7 bases aligning to TRBD1. J gave up 3 bases and V 5 bases, and 7 bases lay outside the gene matches. The CDR3 loop spans 15 amino acids. Looked up from germline, CDR1 is MDHEN and CDR2 is SYDVKM. CDR3 amino acids: CASSPPGQFNQPQHF. The CDR3 bases are TGTGCCAGCAGTCCACCGGGACAGTTCAATCAGCCCCAGCATTTT.

By share, this clonotype ranks as medium-sized. The rearrangement links TRBV28 to TRBJ2-1; no clear D. Deletions cut 5 bases from V and 4 bases from J, with 6 bases between. Germline CDR1 reads MDHEN; CDR2 reads SYDVKM. The CDR3 consists of 12 residues. The CDR3 DNA reads TGTGCCAGCAGTAAACGGTACAATGAGCAGTTCTTC. This encodes CASSKRYNEQFF.

This clonotype turned up a few times. At one boundary the junction diverges from the germline segment, which might be a read error. This chain connects TRBV5-4 to TRBJ2-6; perhaps TRBD2 as D (5 bases). Germline V gene sequence: CDR1 SGHNT, CDR2 YYREEE (reference sequence). The CDR3 has 11 amino acids. The CDR3 region is CASSLRSSTYF. In nucleotides, the CDR3 is TGTGCCAGCAGCTTGAGGTCTAGCACGTACTTC. The full variable domain, completed using reference TRBV5-4 and TRBJ2-6, is ETGVTQSPTHLIKTRGQQVTLRCSSQSGHNTVSWYQQALGQGPQFIFQYYREEENGRGNFPPRFSGLQFPNYSSELNVNALELDDSALYLCASSLRSSTYFGAGSRLTVL.

This clonotype was seen just once. This sequence joins TRBV6-1 and TRBJ2-5, with TRBD1 matching over 8 bases. The DNA matches TRBJ2-7 better at its end, which makes the J call doubtful. This CDR3 spans 15 amino acids. Per the germline V gene, CDR1 is MNHNS and CDR2 is SASEGT. The DNA for the CDR3 is TGTGCCAGCAGGGACAGGGCCTCCACCTCCTACGAGCAGTACTTC. Its translation: CASRDRASTSYEQYF.

This clonotype was found many times. The chain uses TRBV12-5 and TRBJ2-3; 16 nucleotides align to TRBD2. The CDR3 totals 22 residues. Trimming cost V 4 bases and J 5 bases; bases outside gene matches: 21. The germline V gene has CDR1 LGHNT and CDR2 FRNRAP. The CDR3: CASGYIQPGLAGGRIWGDTQYF. In DNA form, the CDR3 reads TGTGCTAGTGGTTACATACAACCGGGACTAGCGGGAGGGCGGATATGGGGAGATACGCAGTATTTT.

Concerning this clonotype: A much more abundant neighbour one base away suggests this may be a read error. V usage is TRBV5-8 and J usage is TRBJ2-1; tentative D call: TRBD2 (6 bases). Germline V gives CDR1 SGHTS, CDR2 YDEGEE. Trimming cost V 0 bases and J 10 bases, with 23 bases left between them. There are 17 residues in the CDR3. CDR3 residues: CASSLARLRAGSYEQFF. Here the CDR3 DNA reads TGTGCCAGCAGCTTGGCCCGCTTGAGGGCGGGATCCTACGAGCAGTTCTTC.

In regard to this clonotype: A read error is possible here, since a much larger clone lies one base away. This rearrangement joins TRBV5-1 to TRBJ2-5; 12 nucleotides align to TRBD2. The CDR3 contains 18 residues. Per the germline V gene, CDR1 is SGHRS and CDR2 is YFSETQ. The V segment lost 0 bases and the J segment 11 bases; nucleotides outside the gene matches: 17. The CDR3 is CASSLGSSGRAGSDEQYF. DNA of the CDR3: TGCGCCAGCAGCTTGGGTTCTAGCGGGAGGGCCGGTTCAGATGAGCAGTACTTC.

V usage is TRBV7-6 and J usage is TRBJ2-5; 8 bases fit TRBD2. Germline V CDR1 and CDR2: SGHVS, FNYEAQ. This CDR3 has 16 amino acids. Germline trimming cut 5 bases from V and 11 bases from J; bases unmatched to any gene: 19. In DNA, the CDR3 is TGTGCCAGCAGCACATTCAGGGCGGGAGGACTCAATGAGCAGTACTTC. Translated, it gives CASSTFRAGGLNEQYF.

Comments on this clonotype: A much larger clonotype is one base distant, so this may be a read error. The chain employs TRBV25-1 and TRBJ2-3; TRBD1 or TRBD2 may be the D gene (6 bases each). CDR3 length: 17 amino acids. From germline, CDR1 is MGHDK and CDR2 SYGVNS. The V end lost 4 bases, the J end lost 14 bases, and 31 bases lay between the germline ends. CDR3 DNA sequence: TGTGCCAGCAGTGCCCCACTAGCCGCTCACGGGGGCGGGGAGCTGTATTTT. It translates to CASSAPLAAHGGGELYF.

This clonotype was detected only a few times. The chain combines TRBV6-1 with TRBJ2-4; 9 bases match TRBD1. The end of the DNA is better explained by TRBJ2-5, so the J call may be wrong. There are 16 residues in the CDR3. Germline CDR1 MNHNS, CDR2 SASEGT. The CDR3 loop reads CASSVNPGQGEATQYF. DNA of the CDR3: TGTGCCAGCAGCGTAAACCCGGGACAGGGAGAGGCGACCCAGTACTTC.

The table lists this clonotype with many counts. The CDR3 here is CASSVSGGQYF. Here the CDR3 DNA reads TGTGCCAGCAGCGTTAGCGGGGGGCAGTACTTC. The chain carries TRBV7-8 and TRBJ2-7; 9 nucleotides match TRBD2. CDR3 size: 11 residues. CDR1 and CDR2 (germline): SGHVS, FQNEAQ. Losses at the gene ends were 5 bases for V and 9 bases for J; bases not matched to a gene: 2. Looking up the rest from reference TRBV7-8 and TRBJ2-7 gives the full variable domain: GAGVSQSPRYKVAKRGQDVALRCDPISGHVSLFWYQQALGQGPEFLTYFQNEAQLDKSGLPSDRFFAERPEGSVSTLKIQRTQQEDSAVYLCASSVSGGQYFGPGTRLTVT.

The chain carries TRBV6-6 and TRBJ1-2, with a possible D match to TRBD1 (6 bases). CDR1 is MNHNY, CDR2 SVGAGI, per germline (reference sequence). Trimming took off 7 bases at V and 4 bases at J, with 19 bases between the two ends. This CDR3 comprises 15 residues. In DNA, the CDR3 is TGTGCCAGCACCTACGAGGGGGGGGTTAGCTATGGCTACACCTTC. Translation: CASTYEGGVSYGYTF.

The table lists this clonotype with many counts. This chain connects TRBV28 to TRBJ2-1, with a weak D call TRBD1 (5 bases). This CDR3 spans 15 amino acids. Deletions cut 6 bases from V and 9 bases from J, with 21 bases between. Germline V gene sequence: CDR1 MDHEN, CDR2 SYDVKM. The CDR3 coding sequence is TGTGCCAGCAGGGGGCGCTCGGCTGGTGAACGTGAGCAGTTCTTC. As protein: CASRGRSAGEREQFF.

The J gene is TRBJ2-5, the V gene TRBV7-3; the match to TRBD2 covers 7 bases. The end of the DNA aligns better with TRBJ2-1, so the J call may be wrong. The CDR3 totals 15 residues. Germline V lookup: CDR1 SGHTA, CDR2 FQGTGA. The CDR3 protein is CASSPWGGVGNEQFF. The CDR3 DNA is TGTGCCAGCAGCCCCTGGGGGGGGGTGGGCAATGAGCAGTTCTTC.

This sequence joins TRBV7-8 and TRBJ2-5; D gene unclear. The end of the DNA fits TRBJ2-1 better, so the J call may be wrong. CDR1 SGHVS and CDR2 FQNEAQ come from the germline V gene. This CDR3 is 12 amino acids long. The CDR3 is CASSLTPYEQFF. The CDR3 DNA is TGTGCCAGCAGCTTAACTCCCTACGAGCAGTTCTTC.

This clonotype was counted a few times. The chain uses TRBV12-3 or TRBV12-4 and TRBJ2-3; D might be TRBD2 (5 bases). The better agreement between TRBJ2-7 and the DNA end casts doubt on the J call. This CDR3 contains 15 residues. This CDR3 is CASSLGGGLSYEQYF. The CDR3 region has the DNA TGTGCCAGCAGTTTAGGCGGAGGTCTCTCCTACGAGCAGTACTTC.

This clonotype was seen at least ten times. J is TRBJ2-2 and V is TRBV7-9; TRBD1 matches 10 bases. V was pared by 5 bases and J by 4 bases, with 4 bases of the junction left unmatched. Germline values: CDR1 SEHNR, CDR2 FQNEAQ (reference sequence). The CDR3 loop spans 15 amino acids. CDR3 sequence: CASSPGTGVTGELFF. The CDR3 DNA reads TGTGCCAGCAGCCCCGGGACAGGGGTCACCGGGGAGCTGTTTTTT.